This T cell receptor beta chain was captured by sequencing in a study of blood T cell repertoires in COVID-19. Study details: Sources were T cells, B-cell-depleted T cells, or PBMCs; the material itself was cDNA or gDNA.

Residents of about two dozen US areas, aged about 18 to 89 years, made up the participants. Two negative PCRs, clearance, or symptom resolution had been documented for recovered Cohort 3 donors. Germline V gives CDR1 SGHRS, CDR2 YFSETQ. Trimming removed 1 base from V and 4 bases from J, with 12 bases in between. CDR3 size: 15 residues. Clones were sequenced by immunoSEQ multiplex PCR, and TCRdb holds only the in-frame ones, with some missing. The table lists 150,000 or so clones, roughly 85% of them singletons. This TCR came from a man aged 55 to 70 who had recovered from COVID-19. The chain is built from TRBV5-1 and TRBJ1-5; D gene uncertain. What was sequenced was PBMCs or T cells enriched from blood (not recorded which). CDR3 in amino acids: CASSLQSGTNQPQHF. The CDR3 DNA follows: TGCGCCAGCAGCTTGCAGTCAGGTACGAATCAGCCCCAGCATTTT.